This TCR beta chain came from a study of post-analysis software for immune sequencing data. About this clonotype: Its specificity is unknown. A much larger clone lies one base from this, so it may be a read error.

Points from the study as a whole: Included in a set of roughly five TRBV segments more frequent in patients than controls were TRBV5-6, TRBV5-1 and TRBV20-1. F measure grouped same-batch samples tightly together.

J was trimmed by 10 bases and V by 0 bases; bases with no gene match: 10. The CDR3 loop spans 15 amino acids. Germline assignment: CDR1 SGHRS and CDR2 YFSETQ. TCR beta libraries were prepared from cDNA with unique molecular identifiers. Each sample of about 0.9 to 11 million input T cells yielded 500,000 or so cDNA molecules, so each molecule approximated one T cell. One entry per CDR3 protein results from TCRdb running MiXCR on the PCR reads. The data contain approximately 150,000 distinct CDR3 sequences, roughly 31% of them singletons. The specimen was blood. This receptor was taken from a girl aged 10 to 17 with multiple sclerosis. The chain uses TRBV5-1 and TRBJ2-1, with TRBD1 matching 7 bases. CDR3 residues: CASSLETGSSYEQFF. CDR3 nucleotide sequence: TGCGCCAGCAGCTTGGAGACAGGGAGCTCCTACGAGCAGTTCTTC.